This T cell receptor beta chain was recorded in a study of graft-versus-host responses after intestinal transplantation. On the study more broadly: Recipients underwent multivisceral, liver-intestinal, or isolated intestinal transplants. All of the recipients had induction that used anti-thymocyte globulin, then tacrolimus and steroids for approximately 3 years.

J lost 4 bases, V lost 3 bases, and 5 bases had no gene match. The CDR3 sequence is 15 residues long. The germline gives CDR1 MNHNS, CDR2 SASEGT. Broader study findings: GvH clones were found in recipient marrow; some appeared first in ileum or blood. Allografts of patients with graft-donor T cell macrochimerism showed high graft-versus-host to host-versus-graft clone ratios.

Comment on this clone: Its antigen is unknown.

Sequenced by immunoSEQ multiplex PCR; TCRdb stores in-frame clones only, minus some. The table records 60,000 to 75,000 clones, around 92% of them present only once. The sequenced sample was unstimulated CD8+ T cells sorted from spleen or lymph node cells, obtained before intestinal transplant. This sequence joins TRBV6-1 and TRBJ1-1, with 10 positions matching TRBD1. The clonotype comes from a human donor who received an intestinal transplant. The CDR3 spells CASSERTGGATEAFF. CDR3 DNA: TGTGCCAGCAGTGAGCGGACAGGGGGGGCCACTGAAGCTTTCTTT.